This T cell receptor (beta chain) was identified during a study of T cell responses to AZD1222 COVID-19 vaccine. Germline V lookup: CDR1 SGHAT, CDR2 FQDESV (reference sequence). V was shortened by 3 bases and J by 0 bases, with 6 bases between the two germline ends. The CDR3 is 13 amino acids. TCRdb's copy holds only in-frame clones and misses some; the assay was immunoSEQ multiplex PCR. The repertoire has about 100,000 clones, about 90% of them found once; the top ten carry approximately 7%. This receptor was taken from an adult in good health. This chain connects TRBV11-1 to TRBJ2-7; D uncertain. Source: peripheral blood, taken on day 0 of AZD1222 vaccination. The CDR3 DNA reads TGTGCCAGCAGCTTGGTCAGCTCCTACGAGCAGTACTTC. This encodes CASSLVSSYEQYF.